This record concerns one T cell receptor beta chain sequence. Its antigen is not identified. CDR1 SGHAT and CDR2 FQNNGV come from the germline V gene. The CDR3 length is 16 residues. V dropped 1 base and J dropped 2; count of bases not matched to a gene: 6. Data came from immunoSEQ multiplex PCR; TCRdb stores just in-frame clones and leaves some out. The profile covers roughly 25,000 clones, with 73% appearing a single time and roughly 3.7% taken by the ten largest. This sample was included in a study of radiotherapy plus CTLA-4 blockade in lung cancer. In the study overall: Objective responses were seen in around 17% of patients, disease control in about 30%.

CTLA-4 blockade with ipilimumab, together with focal radiation, was given to patients with chemo-refractory metastatic non-small-cell lung cancer. Study-level findings and limits: The best predictor of response was reported to be early blood T cell clone dynamics, with interferon-beta. Blood-borne expansion of tumor-derived TCR clones followed radiotherapy plus ipilimumab.

The sequence derives from a human donor with non-small cell lung cancer who had stable disease on radiotherapy plus ipilimumab. The specimen was peripheral blood, collected from a patient treated with radiotherapy plus ipilimumab. This chain connects TRBV11-2 to TRBJ2-7; 9 bases align to TRBD1. As DNA, the CDR3 is TGTGCCAGCAGCTTAGTCTTAACAGGGGGCACCTACGAGCAGTACTTC. The encoded protein is CASSLVLTGGTYEQYF.